What follows are 20 T cell receptor beta chains derived from one specimen sequenced in a study of blood T cell repertoires in COVID-19. The repertoire was sequenced with immunoSEQ multiplex PCR; TCRdb's copy has only in-frame clones and lacks some. The sample includes around 150,000 clones, about 90% of them seen just once. Source material: peripheral blood. The source of these receptors is a man in his thirties or forties with COVID-19, enrolled during active disease.

In this sample, this clone turned up once. The chain couples TRBV30 to TRBJ2-7; 8 bases agree with TRBD2. Germline V lookup: CDR1 GTSNPN, CDR2 SVGIG (reference sequence). The J segment lost 9 bases and the V segment lost 4 bases, leaving 5 bases of the junction unmatched. The CDR3 spans 11 residues. CDR3 DNA: TGTGCCTGGACTGCCGGGAGGGGGCAGTACTTC. Translation: CAWTAGRGQYF.

The chain recombines TRBV24-1 with TRBJ1-2; TRBD1 is a possible D gene (6 bases). The CDR3 sequence is 15 residues long. The germline CDR1 and CDR2 sequences are KGHDR and SFDVKD. With 5 bases removed from V and 6 bases from J, the gap between germline ends came to 18 bases. The CDR3 region is CATSASDRWYDGYTF. In DNA form, the CDR3 reads TGTGCCACCAGTGCCTCCGACAGGTGGTACGATGGCTACACCTTC.

The CDR3 reads CASSLYVGPGNTIYF. As DNA, the CDR3 is TGTGCCAGCAGCCTTTACGTGGGCCCCGGAAACACCATATATTTT. V usage is TRBV7-2 and J usage is TRBJ1-3; D is undetermined. The CDR3 is 15 residues long. Germline V gene lookup returns CDR1 SGHTA and CDR2 FQGNSA. V was shortened by 5 bases and J by 4 bases, with 15 bases between the two germline ends.

CDR3 DNA: TGTGCCACCAGTGATTCCGGTGGTGGAGGGACAGTAAGTGAAAAACTGTTTTTT. This sequence encodes CATSDSGGGGTVSEKLFF. The chain combines TRBV24-1 with TRBJ1-4, with TRBD1 identical over 7 bases. The V segment lost 2 bases and the J segment 7 bases; nucleotides outside the gene matches: 15. Germline-derived CDR1 and CDR2 are KGHDR and SFDVKD. The CDR3 is made up of 18 amino acids.

The V and J genes are TRBV6-2 or TRBV6-3 and TRBJ2-2, with D possibly being TRBD1 (6 bases). V lost 3 bases to trimming and J lost 6 bases, with 17 bases between them. Germline CDR1 and CDR2: MNHEY and SVGEGT. This CDR3 comprises 16 residues. The CDR3 sequence is CASSYPGVFVPGELFF. Here the CDR3 DNA reads TGTGCCAGCAGTTATCCAGGGGTGTTCGTCCCCGGGGAGCTGTTTTTT.

The chain employs TRBV11-3 and TRBJ1-5; 7 bases align to TRBD1. Germline CDR1 is SGHNT and CDR2 is YENEEA. Losses at the gene ends were 4 bases for V and 8 bases for J; bases not matched to a gene: 17. This CDR3 contains 17 residues. The CDR3 is CASSSGTDKTKGKPQHF. The CDR3 DNA reads as TGTGCCAGCAGCTCCGGGACAGACAAAACTAAGGGAAAGCCCCAGCATTTT.

This chain connects TRBV19 to TRBJ1-1; 8 bases are shared with TRBD1. CDR1 and CDR2 from the germline V gene are LNHDA and SQIVND (reference sequence). The V gene end was trimmed by 9 bases and the J gene end by 0 bases; junction bases not matched to a gene: 12. The CDR3 is made up of 16 amino acids. The CDR3 spells CASTTGTGYLNTEAFF. The CDR3 DNA follows: TGTGCCAGCACCACGGGGACAGGCTACTTGAACACTGAAGCTTTCTTT.

V and J are TRBV5-6 and TRBJ1-2, with a weak D call TRBD1 (5 bases). CDR1 is SGHDT, CDR2 YYEEEE, per germline. This CDR3 comprises 14 residues. Between the trimmed V and J ends, which lost 2 bases and 6 bases, there was a span of 14 bases. In DNA, the CDR3 is TGTGCCAGCAGCTTCGGGGGTGGAGGGAATGGCTACACCTTC. This codes for CASSFGGGGNGYTF.

CDR3 sequence: CASSYLTGTVNYGYTF. In DNA, the CDR3 is TGTGCCAGCAGTTACTTGACTGGGACAGTTAACTATGGCTACACCTTC. The gene calls are TRBV6-5 and TRBJ1-2; the match to TRBD1 covers 7 bases. V dropped 1 base and J dropped 1; count of bases not matched to a gene: 6. Germline V gives CDR1 MNHEY, CDR2 SVGAGI. The CDR3 sequence is 16 residues long.

Here the CDR3 DNA reads TGTGCCAGCAGCGTAGCTGGGGCAACTCAGCTCCCAACTAATGAAAAACTGTTTTTT. This sequence encodes CASSVAGATQLPTNEKLFF. The V and J genes are TRBV9 and TRBJ1-4, with TRBD1 as a possible D gene (5 bases). Germline V CDR1 and CDR2: SGDLS, YYNGEE. Between the trimmed V and J ends, which lost 0 bases and 0 bases, there was a span of 18 bases. This CDR3 comprises 19 residues.

V and J are TRBV15 and TRBJ2-3; 10 nucleotides line up with TRBD2. The CDR3 has 16 amino acids. The germline gives CDR1 LNHNV, CDR2 YYDKDF (reference sequence). J gave up 4 bases and V 0 bases, and 4 bases lay outside the gene matches. The CDR3 region is CATSRDSGGQADTQYF. CDR3 bases: TGTGCCACCAGCAGAGATAGCGGGGGGCAGGCAGATACGCAGTATTTT.

The V gene is TRBV4-1, the J gene TRBJ1-2; 10 bases are shared with TRBD1. Germline CDR1 and CDR2: MGHRA and YSYEKL. The junction had 7 bases not matched to a gene; V was cut back by 4 bases and J by 2 bases. CDR3 length equals 16 residues. The CDR3 region has the DNA TGCGCCAGCAGCCCCGACAGGGGGCAAAAGAACTATGGCTACACCTTC. It encodes CASSPDRGQKNYGYTF.

J is TRBJ2-2 and V is TRBV19; TRBD1 agrees at 8 bases. Per germline, CDR1 LNHDA and CDR2 SQIVND (reference sequence). The CDR3 has 14 residues. After removal of 10 bases from V and 7 bases from J, the junction contained 11 bases not matched to a gene. The CDR3 loop is CATYGQGADGELFF. The CDR3 nucleotides are TGTGCCACCTATGGGCAGGGGGCCGACGGGGAGCTGTTTTTT.

The V and J genes are TRBV18 and TRBJ2-1; 12 bases fit TRBD1. CDR3 length: 16 amino acids. J was trimmed by 4 bases and V by 6 bases; bases with no gene match: 7. CDR1 and CDR2 from the germline V gene are KGHSH and LQKENI. CDR3 loop: CASSGWGQGAYNEQFF. The CDR3 DNA sequence: TGTGCCAGCTCCGGTTGGGGACAGGGGGCTTACAATGAGCAGTTCTTC.

This clone was detected a few times. V gene TRBV19 combines with J gene TRBJ1-1; 9 positions match TRBD1. V was clipped by 4 bases and J by 5 bases; unmatched bases: 11. The germline gives CDR1 LNHDA, CDR2 SQIVND (reference sequence). This CDR3 has 16 residues. The CDR3 loop reads CASSKDKQGASTEAFF. CDR3 nucleotides: TGTGCCAGTAGTAAGGACAAACAGGGGGCGAGTACTGAAGCTTTCTTT.

The chain has TRBV9 and TRBJ2-6; tentative D call: TRBD1 (5 bases). Germline CDR1 and CDR2: SGDLS and YYNGEE. The CDR3 consists of 17 residues. V lost 4 bases and J lost 0, with 14 bases in between. The CDR3 loop is CASSPLQGRSGANVLTF. CDR3 in DNA: TGTGCCAGCAGCCCCCTCCAGGGTCGCTCTGGGGCCAACGTCCTGACTTTC.

This clone was seen just once. The J gene is TRBJ2-2, the V gene TRBV27; TRBD2 matches 11 bases. Germline loops: CDR1 MNHEY, CDR2 SMNVEV (reference sequence). V was pared by 6 bases and J by 5 bases, with 5 bases of the junction left unmatched. The CDR3 totals 15 residues. This CDR3 reads CASRLAGVKTGELFF. The CDR3 DNA follows: TGTGCCAGCAGACTAGCGGGAGTTAAAACCGGGGAGCTGTTTTTT.

The chain is built from TRBV5-1 and TRBJ2-3; D gene unclear. V was trimmed by 0 bases and J by 4 bases, leaving 12 bases between them. The CDR3 has 15 amino acids. CDR1 is SGHRS and CDR2 is YFSETQ in the germline V gene. CDR3 coding DNA: TGCGCCAGCAGCTTGGGGCTAGTCTACCCAGATACGCAGTATTTT. It translates to CASSLGLVYPDTQYF. The variable domain in full, with the rest retrieved from reference TRBV5-1 and TRBJ2-3, is KAGVTQTPRYLIKTRGQQVTLSCSPISGHRSVSWYQQTPGQGLQFLFEYFSETQRNKGNFPGRFSGRQFSNSRSEMNVSTLELGDSALYLCASSLGLVYPDTQYFGPGTRLTVL.

The sample holds one count of this clone. V usage is TRBV19 and J usage is TRBJ2-7, with 7 nucleotides matching TRBD2. The length of the CDR3 is 14 residues. Trimming removed 5 bases from V and 2 bases from J; junction bases left unmatched: 6. Germline V gene lookup returns CDR1 LNHDA and CDR2 SQIVND (reference sequence). Here the CDR3 DNA reads TGTGCCAGTAGTCCAGCGGGGAGTCCCTACGAGCAGTACTTC. Protein sequence: CASSPAGSPYEQYF. Looking up the rest from reference TRBV19 and TRBJ2-7 gives the full variable domain: DGGITQSPKYLFRKEGQNVTLSCEQNLNHDAMYWYRQDPGQGLRLIYYSQIVNDFQKGDIAEGYSVSREKKESFPLTVTSAQKNPTAFYLCASSPAGSPYEQYFGPGTRLTVT.

The J gene is TRBJ1-2, the V gene TRBV9; 7 nucleotides align to TRBD1. Germline values: CDR1 SGDLS, CDR2 YYNGEE. The CDR3 covers 15 residues. The V and J ends lost 0 bases and 4 bases, in that order; junction bases with no gene match: 6. The DNA for the CDR3 is TGTGCCAGCAGCGTAGACGAGGGGGCTACCTATGGCTACACCTTC. This gives the protein CASSVDEGATYGYTF.